Below, one T cell receptor (beta chain) is given with its context. Germline V gene lookup returns CDR1 SEHNR and CDR2 FQNEAQ (reference sequence). Losses at the gene ends were 4 bases for V and 8 bases for J; bases not matched to a gene: 7. The CDR3 runs 15 residues. Authors' analysis steps: Reference gene primers were amplified, and this amplification served to estimate nucleated cell counts. Sequencing used immunoSEQ multiplex PCR; TCRdb keeps in-frame clones, though not all of them. D and trimming were read from the DNA, whereas the V and J calls and clone size are those reported in that table. The sample lists 150,000 to 200,000 clones, over 75% seen once, with approximately 18% in the top ten. The data are from a study of blood T cell repertoires in COVID-19. Across the whole study: The analysed material was cDNA or gDNA that came from T cells, B-cell-depleted T cells, or PBMCs.

It was during active infection that Seattle patients were enrolled and then longitudinally followed. The rearrangement links TRBV7-9 to TRBJ1-4; TRBD1 matches 10 bases. The source is a person aged 65 to 85 with COVID-19, enrolled during active disease. Sequencing was performed on peripheral blood. CDR3 DNA sequence: TGTGCCAGCAGCTCCTTTCGGGACAGGGGAGAAAAACTGTTTTTT. Translated, it gives CASSSFRDRGEKLFF.